One and the same sample provided the 17 T cell receptor beta chains below, sequenced in a study of blood T cell repertoires in COVID-19. Sequencing used immunoSEQ multiplex PCR; TCRdb keeps in-frame clones, though not all of them. In the table there are roughly 100,000 clones, approximately 81% of which are singletons. The source material was peripheral blood. These TCRs come from a man older than 75 with active or convalescent COVID-19.

CDR3 residues: CASSVKTGGTGANVLTF. The CDR3 nucleotides read TGTGCCAGTAGTGTAAAAACAGGGGGTACTGGGGCCAACGTCCTGACTTTC. This chain joins TRBV19 and TRBJ2-6; TRBD1 aligns across 8 bases. With V trimmed by 5 bases and J by 2 bases, 8 bases remained unmatched. The germline gives CDR1 LNHDA, CDR2 SQIVND (reference sequence). This CDR3 spans 17 amino acids.

CDR3 residues: CASSLDRAQNTEAFF. CDR3 coding DNA: TGTGCCAGCAGCTTGGACAGGGCTCAGAACACTGAAGCTTTCTTT. The chain joins TRBV11-2 to TRBJ1-1; 8 bases agree with TRBD1. V shed 3 bases and J 1 base; nucleotides not matched to a gene: 4. In germline, CDR1 is SGHAT, CDR2 FQNNGV. The CDR3 runs to 15 residues.

The genes are TRBV5-1 and TRBJ2-2; D remains unclear. The V and J ends lost 4 bases and 0 bases respectively, with 10 bases between them. Per the germline V gene, CDR1 is SGHRS and CDR2 is YFSETQ. This CDR3 contains 15 residues. The CDR3 reads CASSPQSSNTGELFF. The CDR3 DNA is TGCGCCAGCAGCCCCCAGTCCTCGAACACCGGGGAGCTGTTTTTT.

The chain carries TRBV19 and TRBJ1-2; maybe TRBD1 (6 bases). Germline V lookup: CDR1 LNHDA, CDR2 SQIVND (reference sequence). This CDR3 region has 17 residues. V was clipped by 7 bases and J by 3 bases, with 24 bases between them. CDR3 nucleotides: TGTGCCAGTACCAAACCTGGGGGCGGGCCACGGGACTATGGCTACACCTTC. Protein sequence: CASTKPGGGPRDYGYTF.

This clone was observed a single time. The chain is built from TRBV5-1 and TRBJ2-1; 11 bases are a match to TRBD2. Looked up from germline, CDR1 is SGHRS and CDR2 is YFSETQ. The J segment lost 6 bases and the V segment lost 7 bases, leaving 15 bases of the junction unmatched. This CDR3 has 17 amino acids. The CDR3 bases are TGCGCCAGCGGCCTAGCGGGGGGTTTGGTAAGGGGCAATGAGCAGTTCTTC. This gives the protein CASGLAGGLVRGNEQFF.

In this sample, this clone turned up a few times. This sequence joins TRBV4-1 and TRBJ1-5, with 9 bases that match TRBD1. The V segment lost 4 bases and the J segment 3 bases; nucleotides outside the gene matches: 4. This CDR3 is 15 amino acids long. Germline CDR1 MGHRA, CDR2 YSYEKL. In nucleotides, the CDR3 is TGCGCCAGCAGCCGCACAGGGGGCGACAATCAGCCCCAGCATTTT. This encodes CASSRTGGDNQPQHF.

For the CDR3, the DNA is TGTGCCAGTAGTATAGGTGGGGGCGAGGGTCAGCCCCAGCATTTT. Its translation is CASSIGGGEGQPQHF. The chain links TRBV19 to TRBJ1-5, with D tentatively TRBD1 (6 bases). The length of the CDR3 is 15 residues. V lost 1 base, J lost 6 bases, and 13 bases lay in between. Germline V gene sequence: CDR1 LNHDA, CDR2 SQIVND (reference sequence). The full variable domain, rest sourced from reference TRBV19 and TRBJ1-5, is DGGITQSPKYLFRKEGQNVTLSCEQNLNHDAMYWYRQDPGQGLRLIYYSQIVNDFQKGDIAEGYSVSREKKESFPLTVTSAQKNPTAFYLCASSIGGGEGQPQHFGDGTRLSIL.

The V gene is TRBV19, the J gene TRBJ2-1, with TRBD1 matching 9 bases. V lost 5 bases and J lost 4; bases outside the gene matches: 9. CDR3 length equals 16 residues. Germline V CDR1 and CDR2: LNHDA, SQIVND (reference sequence). The CDR3 DNA follows: TGTGCCAGTAGTCACCCGGACAGGGGCGAGTACAATGAGCAGTTCTTC. It yields the protein CASSHPDRGEYNEQFF.

The chain couples TRBV14 to TRBJ1-1, with D perhaps TRBD1 (6 bases). V dropped 8 bases and J dropped 4 bases, with 14 bases sitting between them. This CDR3 has 13 amino acids. Germline V lookup: CDR1 SGHDN, CDR2 FVKESK. The CDR3 DNA reads TGTGCCAGCGGACAGCTCTCTAGCACTGAAGCTTTCTTT. It translates to CASGQLSSTEAFF.

V gene TRBV7-2 combines with J gene TRBJ2-3; D uncertain. V was clipped by 1 base and J by 2 bases, with 7 bases between them. The germline V gene has CDR1 SGHTA and CDR2 FQGNSA. CDR3 length equals 14 residues. In nucleotides, the CDR3 is TGTGCCAGCAGCTTAGAATGGGCCACAGATACGCAGTATTTT. This encodes CASSLEWATDTQYF.

The CDR3 nucleotides are TGTGCCACCAGCAAGAACAGCGGGAGTAGCACAGATACGCAGTATTTT. This sequence encodes CATSKNSGSSTDTQYF. The chain uses TRBV15 and TRBJ2-3, with 8 bases identical to TRBD2. Germline V lookup: CDR1 LNHNV, CDR2 YYDKDF (reference sequence). The V gene end was trimmed by 4 bases and the J gene end by 0 bases; junction bases not matched to a gene: 6. The CDR3 loop spans 16 amino acids.

This chain joins TRBV7-6 and TRBJ2-2; D uncertain. Per germline, CDR1 SGHVS and CDR2 FNYEAQ. Trimming cost V 2 bases and J 1 base, with 5 bases left between them. CDR3 length equals 14 residues. The DNA for the CDR3 is TGTGCCAGCAGCTTATCGAGGAACACCGGGGAGCTGTTTTTT. Protein product: CASSLSRNTGELFF.

This chain uses TRBV4-1 with TRBJ2-3, with 11 nucleotides matching TRBD1. V dropped 0 bases and J dropped 4; count of bases not matched to a gene: 6. The CDR3 spans 17 residues. Germline CDR1 and CDR2: MGHRA and YSYEKL. This chain's CDR3 is CASSQDWTGGSADTQYF. The CDR3 nucleotides read TGCGCCAGCAGCCAAGATTGGACAGGGGGCTCCGCAGATACGCAGTATTTT.

The CDR3 here is CASRMTGHQPQHF. For the CDR3, the DNA is TGTGCCAGCAGGATGACAGGCCATCAGCCCCAGCATTTT. The chain joins TRBV6-5 to TRBJ1-5, with D possibly TRBD1 on 6 matching bases. The CDR3 covers 13 residues. Germline CDR1 reads MNHEY; CDR2 reads SVGAGI. Trimming took 6 bases from V and 5 from J, leaving 11 bases between them.

This clone was counted a few times. This sequence joins TRBV4-2 and TRBJ2-2; 10 nucleotides align to TRBD2. Germline loops: CDR1 LGHNA, CDR2 YNFKEQ. This CDR3 has 18 amino acids. Unmatched junction bases numbered 10, after V lost 4 bases and J lost 2 bases. This CDR3 reads CASSLRTAGGINTGELFF. The CDR3 nucleotides are TGTGCCAGCAGCCTTAGAACAGCGGGGGGGATTAACACCGGGGAGCTGTTTTTT.

CDR3 loop: CASSVETVLPNYGYTF. The CDR3, as DNA: TGTGCCAGCAGCGTAGAGACAGTTCTCCCTAACTATGGCTACACCTTC. The chain joins TRBV9 to TRBJ1-2, with D possibly being TRBD1 (5 bases). The CDR3 is 16 amino acids. Trimming cost V 0 bases and J 0 bases, with 12 bases left between them. Germline V CDR1 and CDR2: SGDLS, YYNGEE.

J is TRBJ1-5 and V is TRBV7-2; a weak D match, TRBD1 (5 bases). The CDR3 is 14 amino acids. Trimming left V 3 bases short and J 5 bases short, with 11 bases between. Germline V gives CDR1 SGHTA, CDR2 FQGNSA. The CDR3 nucleotides are TGTGCCAGCAGCTTGGGGGGGTTTGATCAGCCCCAGCATTTT. It is translated as CASSLGGFDQPQHF. The whole variable domain, remainder taken from reference TRBV7-2 and TRBJ1-5, is GAGVSQSPSNKVTEKGKDVELRCDPISGHTALYWYRQSLGQGLEFLIYFQGNSAPDKSGLPSDRFSAERTGGSVSTLTIQRTQQEDSAVYLCASSLGGFDQPQHFGDGTRLSIL.